The 19 T cell receptor beta chains presented below share a single source sample, sequenced in a study of T-cell memory formation after mild COVID-19. MiXCR, applied by TCRdb to the 5' RACE reads, yields one record per CDR3 protein. The sample holds approximately 390,000 distinct CDR3 sequences, roughly 15% seen once. Sequenced material: PBMCs or a T cell subset sorted from them (not recorded which). These receptors came from a young man who had mild COVID-19 (a few samples of this study predate the infection). Cell type and time point are not known.

V gene TRBV3-1 combines with J gene TRBJ2-2, with TRBD2 identical over 12 bases. In germline, CDR1 is LGHDT, CDR2 YNNKEL (reference sequence). The CDR3 runs 16 residues. V lost 4 bases, J lost 5 bases, and 5 bases stayed unmatched. The CDR3 spells CASSPLAGGRTGELFF. The CDR3 DNA reads as TGTGCCAGCAGCCCCCTAGCGGGGGGGCGGACCGGGGAGCTGTTTTTT. Filled out from reference TRBV3-1 and TRBJ2-2, the complete variable domain reads DTAVSQTPKYLVTQMGNDKSIKCEQNLGHDTMYWYKQDSKKFLKIMFSYNNKELIINETVPNRFSPKSPDKAHLNLHINSLELGDSAVYFCASSPLAGGRTGELFFGEGSRLTVL.

The chain links TRBV18 to TRBJ1-2; D is unresolved. Trimming pared 6 bases from V and 3 bases from J, leaving 20 bases between. CDR1 is KGHSH, CDR2 LQKENI, per germline. The CDR3 covers 16 residues. The CDR3 protein is CASSTRGLGPDYGYTF. For the CDR3, the DNA is TGTGCCAGCTCCACAAGAGGGTTGGGTCCCGACTATGGCTACACCTTC.

The gene calls are TRBV11-2 and TRBJ2-3, with 8 bases matching TRBD2. The J segment lost 2 bases and the V segment lost 5 bases, leaving 9 bases of the junction unmatched. Germline lookup yields CDR1 SGHAT and CDR2 FQNNGV. The CDR3 is made up of 16 amino acids. CDR3 nucleotides: TGTGCCAGCAGCCCCCTCGGGGGGGTCCACACAGATACGCAGTATTTT. This encodes CASSPLGGVHTDTQYF.

This chain uses TRBV27 with TRBJ2-1, with D unresolved. Trimming took off 0 bases at V and 6 bases at J, with 12 bases between the two ends. The CDR3 consists of 15 residues. Germline-derived CDR1 and CDR2 are MNHEY and SMNVEV (reference sequence). CDR3 protein: CASSLSAYGGNEQFF. The CDR3, as DNA: TGTGCCAGCAGTTTATCGGCCTACGGTGGCAATGAGCAGTTCTTC.

As concerns this clonotype: A read error may produce the germline difference seen at one junction end. The chain couples TRBV6-2 or TRBV6-3 to TRBJ2-1; tentatively, D is TRBD1 or TRBD2 (5 bases each). The CDR3 loop spans 12 amino acids. CDR1 and CDR2 from the germline V gene are MNHEY and SVGEGT. CDR3 DNA: TGTGCCAGCAGCTACTTGCCGGGACCAGGGACCTTC. It yields the protein CASSYLPGPGTF.

This clonotype was counted between two and nine times. The V gene is TRBV6-6, the J gene TRBJ2-2; 10 bases fit TRBD1. J lost 4 bases, V lost 6 bases, and 8 bases had no gene match. The CDR3 runs 16 residues. Germline CDR1 reads MNHNY; CDR2 reads SVGAGI (reference sequence). The CDR3 here is CASRPGQGTVTGELFF. The CDR3 DNA reads as TGTGCCAGCAGACCGGGACAGGGGACCGTCACCGGGGAGCTGTTTTTT.

V is TRBV4-3 and J is TRBJ2-7; the D gene is possibly TRBD1 (6 bases). V was pared by 0 bases and J by 4 bases, with 13 bases between. The germline CDR1 and CDR2 sequences are LGHNA and YSLEER. The CDR3 contains 15 residues. CDR3 coding DNA: TGCGCCAGCAGCCAAGACGTGGACAGAGTATACGAGCAGTACTTC. Its protein product is CASSQDVDRVYEQYF.

This chain joins TRBV12-3 or TRBV12-4 and TRBJ2-7; D is unresolved. The CDR3 runs 13 residues. The V and J ends lost 1 base and 7 bases respectively, with 11 bases between them. The CDR3 region is CASSLGSAPEQYF. The CDR3, as DNA: TGTGCCAGCAGTTTAGGCTCGGCACCAGAGCAGTACTTC.

This clonotype has just a few counts. The CDR3 coding sequence is TGTGCCAGCAGCCCACTTATTGGAGGCTTTGGAAACACCATATATTTT. Its protein product is CASSPLIGGFGNTIYF. The V call is TRBV9, the J call TRBJ1-3, with D uncertain. CDR1 and CDR2 from the germline V gene are SGDLS and YYNGEE. CDR3 length: 16 amino acids. V was clipped by 4 bases and J by 3 bases, with 17 bases between them.

A few counts support this clonotype. The chain links TRBV5-1 to TRBJ1-2; tentatively, D is TRBD1 (5 bases). The germline V gene encodes CDR1 SGHRS and CDR2 YFSETQ. The CDR3 contains 15 residues. Trimming left V 5 bases short and J 4 bases short, with 18 bases between. The CDR3 loop is CASSPGTALRYGYTF. The CDR3, as DNA: TGCGCCAGCAGTCCCGGGACGGCGCTCCGCTATGGCTACACCTTC. Full variable domain (remainder filled in from reference TRBV5-1 and TRBJ1-2): KAGVTQTPRYLIKTRGQQVTLSCSPISGHRSVSWYQQTPGQGLQFLFEYFSETQRNKGNFPGRFSGRQFSNSRSEMNVSTLELGDSALYLCASSPGTALRYGYTFGSGTRLTVV.

This clonotype has just a few counts. The CDR3 nucleotides are TGCGCCAGCAGTGAGCTTAAGGACAGGTCTTACGAGCAGTACTTC. Its translation: CASSELKDRSYEQYF. The V gene is TRBV10-2, the J gene TRBJ2-7; TRBD1 aligns across 7 bases. Germline loops: CDR1 WSHSY, CDR2 SAAADI. V shed 2 bases and J 4 bases; nucleotides not matched to a gene: 8. This CDR3 spans 15 amino acids.

The table lists this clonotype with a count of one. This chain joins TRBV7-6 and TRBJ2-3, with 7 bases matching TRBD2. Germline values: CDR1 SGHVS, CDR2 FNYEAQ. With V trimmed by 5 bases and J by 2 bases, 7 bases remained unmatched. There are 15 residues in the CDR3. This CDR3 reads CASSPGLLNTDTQYF. The CDR3 nucleotides read TGTGCCAGCAGCCCGGGACTACTGAACACAGATACGCAGTATTTT.

DNA of the CDR3: TGCAGTGCTAGAGCGGTAGCGGGGAGGCGGAATGAGCAGTTCTTC. Translated: CSARAVAGRRNEQFF. This chain joins TRBV20-1 and TRBJ2-1; TRBD2 aligns across 8 bases. The germline CDR1 and CDR2 sequences are DFQATT and SNEGSKA (reference sequence). The trim removed 1 base at V and 7 bases at J, leaving 9 bases unmatched. The CDR3 is 15 residues long.

The chain combines TRBV7-2 with TRBJ2-3; D may be TRBD2 (6 bases). Trimming took 6 bases from V and 4 from J, leaving 20 bases between them. CDR3 length: 16 residues. CDR1 is SGHTA and CDR2 is FQGNSA in the germline V gene. The CDR3 loop reads CASSLLSGWGADTQYF. DNA for the CDR3: TGTGCCAGCAGTCTCTTGTCAGGGTGGGGGGCAGATACGCAGTATTTT.

CDR3 bases: TGTGCCAGCAGTTCGGGACAGAACCTCTACGAGCAGTACGTC. It codes for CASSSGQNLYEQYV. The chain has TRBV6-2 or TRBV6-3 and TRBJ2-7; the match to TRBD1 covers 7 bases. The CDR3 is 14 amino acids. The germline gives CDR1 MNHEY, CDR2 SVGEGT. V dropped 4 bases and J dropped 3; count of bases not matched to a gene: 6.

This clonotype was seen more than once but under ten times. This sequence joins TRBV2 and TRBJ2-1, with 9 bases lining up with TRBD1. The germline V gene encodes CDR1 SNHLY and CDR2 FYNNEI. Trimming removed 8 bases from V and 6 bases from J; junction bases left unmatched: 8. The CDR3 extends over 14 amino acids. CDR3 region: CASLARTGVNEQFF. CDR3 DNA: TGTGCCAGCCTGGCCAGGACAGGGGTCAATGAGCAGTTCTTC.

In this sample, this clonotype turned up a few times. The chain employs TRBV3-1 and TRBJ2-5; 9 positions match TRBD2. This CDR3 region has 15 residues. The V gene end was trimmed by 2 bases and the J gene end by 5 bases; junction bases not matched to a gene: 6. Looked up from germline, CDR1 is LGHDT and CDR2 is YNNKEL (reference sequence). The CDR3 here is CASSQSLGLAETQYF. CDR3 nucleotide sequence: TGTGCCAGCAGCCAAAGCCTTGGACTAGCGGAGACCCAGTACTTC.

The sample holds a few counts of this clonotype. The chain employs TRBV18 and TRBJ2-7; 16 bases match TRBD2. Trimming at V came to 6 bases and at J to 3 bases, leaving 5 bases not matched to a gene. Germline loops: CDR1 KGHSH, CDR2 LQKENI. The CDR3 is 16 amino acids. CDR3 sequence (DNA): TGTGCCAGCTCGCCGGGACTAGCGGGGGGGTTCTACGAGCAGTACTTC. Its protein product is CASSPGLAGGFYEQYF.

The chain couples TRBV12-3 or TRBV12-4 to TRBJ1-5; TRBD1 might be the D (6 bases). This CDR3 is built from 13 residues. The ends were cut back, 5 bases at V and 6 bases at J, with 11 bases in the middle. CDR3 DNA sequence: TGTGCCAGCAGTCCAGGGGCTTTTCAGCCCCAGCATTTT. This codes for CASSPGAFQPQHF.